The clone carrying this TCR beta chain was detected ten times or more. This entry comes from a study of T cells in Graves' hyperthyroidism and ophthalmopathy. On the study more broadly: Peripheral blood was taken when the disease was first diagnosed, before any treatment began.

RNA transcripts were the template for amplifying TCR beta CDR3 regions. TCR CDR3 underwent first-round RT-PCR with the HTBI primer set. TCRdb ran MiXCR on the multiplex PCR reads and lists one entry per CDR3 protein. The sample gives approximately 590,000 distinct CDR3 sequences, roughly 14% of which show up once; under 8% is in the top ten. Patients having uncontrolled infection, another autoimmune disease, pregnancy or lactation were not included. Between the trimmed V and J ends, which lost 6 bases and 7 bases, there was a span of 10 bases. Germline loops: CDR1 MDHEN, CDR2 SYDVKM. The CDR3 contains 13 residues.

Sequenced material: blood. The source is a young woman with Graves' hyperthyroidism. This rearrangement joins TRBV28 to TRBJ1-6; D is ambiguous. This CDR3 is CASSPGPNSPLHF. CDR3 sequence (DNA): TGTGCCAGCAGCCCCGGGCCCAATTCACCCCTCCACTTT. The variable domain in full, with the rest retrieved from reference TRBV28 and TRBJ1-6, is DVKVTQSSRYLVKRTGEKVFLECVQDMDHENMFWYRQDPGLGLRLIYFSYDVKMKEKGDIPEGYSVSREKKERFSLILESASTNQTSMYLCASSPGPNSPLHFGNGTRLTVT.